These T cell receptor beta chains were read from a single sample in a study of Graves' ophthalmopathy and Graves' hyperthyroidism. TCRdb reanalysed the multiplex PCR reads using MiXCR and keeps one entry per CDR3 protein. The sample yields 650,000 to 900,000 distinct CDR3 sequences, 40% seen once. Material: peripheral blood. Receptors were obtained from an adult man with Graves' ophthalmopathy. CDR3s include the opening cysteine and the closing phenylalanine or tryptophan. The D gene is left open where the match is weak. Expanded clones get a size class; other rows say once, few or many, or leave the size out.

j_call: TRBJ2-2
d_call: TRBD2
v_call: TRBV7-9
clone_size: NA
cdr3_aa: CASSLRGLANTGELLF
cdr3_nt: TGTGCCAGCAGCTTAAGGGGACTAGCTAACACCGGGGAGCTGCTTTTT

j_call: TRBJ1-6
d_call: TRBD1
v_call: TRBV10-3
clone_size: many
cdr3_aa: CAISEVGTDINSPLHF
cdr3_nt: TGTGCCATCAGTGAGGTTGGGACAGACATTAATTCACCCCTCCACTTT

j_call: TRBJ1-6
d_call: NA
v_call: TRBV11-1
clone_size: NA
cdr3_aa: CASSTERTVSRSPLHF
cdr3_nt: TGTGCCAGCAGCACTGAAAGGACTGTTTCTCGGTCACCCCTCCACTTT

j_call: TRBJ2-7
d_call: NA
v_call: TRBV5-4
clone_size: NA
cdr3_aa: CASSGAASKPYEQYF
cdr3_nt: TGTGCCAGCAGCGGGGCGGCTAGCAAACCCTACGAGCAGTACTTC

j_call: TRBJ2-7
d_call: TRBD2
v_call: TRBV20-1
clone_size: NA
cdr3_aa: CSGASGDNHEQYF
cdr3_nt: TGCAGTGGGGCTAGCGGGGACAATCACGAGCAGTACTTC

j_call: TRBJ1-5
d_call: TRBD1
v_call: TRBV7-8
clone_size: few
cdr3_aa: CASSLGSGTGDQPQHF
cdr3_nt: TGTGCCAGCAGCTTAGGGTCAGGGACAGGGGATCAGCCCCAGCATTTT

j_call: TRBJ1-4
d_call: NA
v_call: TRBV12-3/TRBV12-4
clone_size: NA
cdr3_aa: CASSHPPQGGKLFF
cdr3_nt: TGTGCCAGCAGTCACCCCCCACAGGGAGGAAAACTGTTTTTT

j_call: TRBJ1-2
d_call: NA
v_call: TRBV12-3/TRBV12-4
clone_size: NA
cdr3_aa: CASSAAPKPNYGYTF
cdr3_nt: TGTGCCAGCAGTGCGGCCCCAAAACCTAACTATGGCTACACCTTC

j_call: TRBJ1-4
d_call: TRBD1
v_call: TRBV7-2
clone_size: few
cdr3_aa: CASSPQGQPALATNEKLFF
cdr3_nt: TGTGCCAGCAGCCCTCAGGGACAGCCCGCACTTGCAACTAATGAAAAACTGTTTTTT

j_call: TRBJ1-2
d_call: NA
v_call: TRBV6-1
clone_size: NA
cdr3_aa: CASSEDGTRNGYTF
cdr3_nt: TGTGCCAGCAGTGAAGACGGGACACGGAATGGCTACACCTTC

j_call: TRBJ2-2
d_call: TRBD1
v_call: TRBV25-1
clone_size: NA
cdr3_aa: CASSWGGTGATGELFF
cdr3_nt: TGTGCCAGCAGTTGGGGCGGGACAGGGGCAACCGGGGAGCTGTTTTTT

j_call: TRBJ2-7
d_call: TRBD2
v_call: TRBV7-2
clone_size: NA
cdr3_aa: CASSLVLTSGRAKQYF
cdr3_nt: TGTGCCAGCAGCTTAGTGTTGACTAGCGGGAGGGCCAAGCAGTACTTC

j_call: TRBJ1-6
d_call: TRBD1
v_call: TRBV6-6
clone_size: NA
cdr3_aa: CASSYRDRGFSPLHF
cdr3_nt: TGTGCCAGCAGTTACCGGGACAGGGGGTTTTCACCCCTCCACTTT

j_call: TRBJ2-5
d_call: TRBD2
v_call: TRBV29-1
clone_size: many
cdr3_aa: CSARLAGGNMETQYF
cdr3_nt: TGCAGCGCTCGACTAGCGGGAGGGAATATGGAGACCCAGTACTTC

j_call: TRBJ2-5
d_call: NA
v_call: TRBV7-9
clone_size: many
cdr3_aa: CASSPPAGETQYF
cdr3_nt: TGTGCCAGCAGCCCGCCCGCCGGGGAGACCCAGTACTTC

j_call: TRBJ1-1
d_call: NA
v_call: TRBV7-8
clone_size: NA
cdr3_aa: CASSSPSGNTEAFF
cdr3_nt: TGTGCCAGCAGCTCACCCTCCGGGAACACTGAAGCTTTCTTT

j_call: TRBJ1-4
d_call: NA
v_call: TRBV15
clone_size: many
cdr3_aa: CATSRAFGWGDEKLFF
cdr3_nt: TGTGCCACCAGCAGAGCGTTTGGGTGGGGAGATGAAAAACTGTTTTTT

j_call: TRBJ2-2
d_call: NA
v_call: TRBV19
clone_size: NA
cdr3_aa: CATGRQGNTGELFF
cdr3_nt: TGTGCCACCGGGAGACAGGGGAACACCGGGGAGCTGTTTTTT

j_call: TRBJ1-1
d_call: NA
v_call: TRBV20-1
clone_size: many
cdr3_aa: CSARVGSMNTEAFF
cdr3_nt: TGCAGTGCTAGAGTGGGCAGCATGAACACTGAAGCTTTCTTT

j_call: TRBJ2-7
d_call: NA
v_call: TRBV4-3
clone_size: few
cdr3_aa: CASSLQAVGYEQYF
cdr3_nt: TGCGCCAGCAGCTTACAGGCCGTCGGCTACGAGCAGTACTTC

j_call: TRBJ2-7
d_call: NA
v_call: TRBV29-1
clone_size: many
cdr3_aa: CSVEDQASYEQYF
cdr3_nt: TGCAGCGTTGAAGATCAGGCTAGCTACGAGCAGTACTTC

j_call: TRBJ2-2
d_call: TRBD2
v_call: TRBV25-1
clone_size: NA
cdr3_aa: CASSRLAGNGELFF
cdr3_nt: TGTGCCAGCAGTCGACTAGCGGGAAACGGGGAGCTGTTTTTT

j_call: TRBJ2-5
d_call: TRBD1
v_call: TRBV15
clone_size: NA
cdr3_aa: CATSRGTGLILETQYF
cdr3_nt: TGTGCCACCAGCAGAGGGACAGGGTTGATTTTGGAGACCCAGTACTTC

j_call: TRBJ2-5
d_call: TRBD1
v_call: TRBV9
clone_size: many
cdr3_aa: CASSVAQGSETQYF
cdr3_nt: TGTGCCAGCAGCGTAGCACAGGGGTCAGAGACCCAGTACTTC

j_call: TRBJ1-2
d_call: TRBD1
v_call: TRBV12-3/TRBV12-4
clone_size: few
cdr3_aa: CASSLGTGGNYGYTF
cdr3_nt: TGTGCCAGCAGTTTGGGGACAGGGGGGAACTATGGCTACACCTTC

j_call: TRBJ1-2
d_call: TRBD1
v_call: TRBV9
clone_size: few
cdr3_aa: CASSGGQAGYTF
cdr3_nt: TGTGCCAGCAGCGGGGGACAGGCGGGCTACACCTTC

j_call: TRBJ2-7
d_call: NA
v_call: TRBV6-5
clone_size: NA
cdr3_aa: CASSYSTETYEQYF
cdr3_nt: TGTGCCAGCAGTTACTCTACAGAAACCTACGAGCAGTACTTC

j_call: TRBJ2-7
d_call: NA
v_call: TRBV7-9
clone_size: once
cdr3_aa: CASSFGGYIDRADAYEQYF
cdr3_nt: TGTGCCAGCAGCTTCGGGGGGTATATAGACAGGGCCGACGCCTACGAGCAGTACTTC

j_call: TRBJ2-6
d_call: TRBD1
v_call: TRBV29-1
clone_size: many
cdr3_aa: CSVEEFVGQGTSGANVLTF
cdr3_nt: TGCAGCGTTGAAGAGTTCGTCGGACAGGGAACCTCTGGGGCCAACGTCCTGACTTTC

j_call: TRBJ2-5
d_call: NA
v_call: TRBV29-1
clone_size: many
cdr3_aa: CSVGEETQYF
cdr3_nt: TGCAGCGTTGGAGAAGAGACCCAGTACTTC

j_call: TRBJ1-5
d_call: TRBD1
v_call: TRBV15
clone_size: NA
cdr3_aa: CATQGGGYQPQHF
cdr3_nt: TGTGCCACCCAGGGGGGGGGGTATCAGCCCCAGCATTTT

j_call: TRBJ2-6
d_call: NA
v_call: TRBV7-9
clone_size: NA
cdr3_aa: CASSVQTF
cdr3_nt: TGTGCCAGCAGCGTACAGACTTTC

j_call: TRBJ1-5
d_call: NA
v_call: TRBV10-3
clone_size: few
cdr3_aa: CASSEEAGFSPQHF
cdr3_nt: TGTGCCAGCAGTGAAGAGGCCGGGTTTTCGCCCCAGCATTTT

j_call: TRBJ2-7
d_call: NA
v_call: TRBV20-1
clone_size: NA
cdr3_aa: CSAKPLSSYEQYF
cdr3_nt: TGCAGTGCTAAACCCTTAAGCTCCTACGAGCAGTACTTC

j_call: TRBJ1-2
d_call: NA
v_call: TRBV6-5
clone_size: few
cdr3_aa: CASSYSQRNYGYTF
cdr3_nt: TGTGCCAGCAGTTACAGCCAGAGAAACTATGGCTACACCTTC

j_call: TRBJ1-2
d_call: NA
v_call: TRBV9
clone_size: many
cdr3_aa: CASSGNGLHYGYTF
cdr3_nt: TGTGCCAGCAGCGGGAATGGGTTGCACTATGGCTACACCTTC

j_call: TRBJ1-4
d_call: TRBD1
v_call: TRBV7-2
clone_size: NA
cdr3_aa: CASSWGTGEKLFF
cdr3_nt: TGTGCCAGCAGCTGGGGGACAGGTGAAAAACTGTTTTTT

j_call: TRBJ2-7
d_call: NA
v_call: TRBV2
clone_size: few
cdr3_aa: CASTGRERDEQYF
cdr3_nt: TGTGCCAGCACCGGGCGAGAGAGGGACGAGCAGTACTTC

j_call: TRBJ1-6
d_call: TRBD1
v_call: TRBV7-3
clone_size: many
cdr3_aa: CASSLDGQGGSPLHF
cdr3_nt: TGTGCCAGCAGCTTAGACGGACAGGGGGGGTCACCCCTCCACTTT

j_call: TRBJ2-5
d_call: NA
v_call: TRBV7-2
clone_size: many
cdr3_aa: CASSLGGWVETQYF
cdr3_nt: TGTGCCAGCAGCTTAGGTGGATGGGTAGAGACCCAGTACTTC

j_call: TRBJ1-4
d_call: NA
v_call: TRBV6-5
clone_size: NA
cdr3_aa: CASRGVQGEKLFF
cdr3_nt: TGTGCCAGCAGAGGGGTGCAGGGTGAAAAACTGTTTTTT

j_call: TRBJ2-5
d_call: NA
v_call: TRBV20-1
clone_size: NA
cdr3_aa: CSARDSGKETQYF
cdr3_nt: TGCAGTGCTAGAGATTCGGGGAAAGAGACCCAGTACTTC

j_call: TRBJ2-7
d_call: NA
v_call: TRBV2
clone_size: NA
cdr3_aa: CASSSGARSYEQYF
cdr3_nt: TGTGCCAGCAGCTCTGGGGCACGATCCTACGAGCAGTACTTC

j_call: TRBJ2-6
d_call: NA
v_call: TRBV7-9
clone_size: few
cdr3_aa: CASSIRGLSGANVLTF
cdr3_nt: TGTGCCAGCAGCATCCGAGGGCTCTCTGGGGCCAACGTCCTGACTTTC

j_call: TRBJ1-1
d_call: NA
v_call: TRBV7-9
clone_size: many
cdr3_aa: CASSLERGSTEAFF
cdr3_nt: TGTGCCAGCAGCTTAGAACGTGGGAGTACTGAAGCTTTCTTT

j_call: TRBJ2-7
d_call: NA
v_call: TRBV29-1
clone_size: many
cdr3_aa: CSVSQGDEQYF
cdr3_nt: TGCAGCGTATCTCAGGGTGACGAGCAGTACTTC

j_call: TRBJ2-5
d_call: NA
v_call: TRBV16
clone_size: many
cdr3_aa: CASKEFETQYF
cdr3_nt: TGTGCCAGCAAAGAGTTCGAGACCCAGTACTTC

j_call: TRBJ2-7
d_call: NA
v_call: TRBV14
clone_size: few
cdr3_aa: CASSLYSPYEQYF
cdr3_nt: TGTGCCAGCAGCCTTTACAGTCCCTACGAGCAGTACTTC

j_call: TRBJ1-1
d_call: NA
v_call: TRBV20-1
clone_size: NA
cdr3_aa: CSARLGRVETEAFF
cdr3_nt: TGCAGTGCTAGACTAGGACGGGTGGAAACTGAAGCTTTCTTT

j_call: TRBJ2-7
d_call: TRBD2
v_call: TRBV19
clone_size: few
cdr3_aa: CASSGLAGGPDNEQYF
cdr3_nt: TGTGCCAGTAGCGGACTAGCGGGAGGGCCAGACAACGAGCAGTACTTC

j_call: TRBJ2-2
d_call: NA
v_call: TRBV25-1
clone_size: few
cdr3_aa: CASSYPGSSNTGELFF
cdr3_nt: TGTGCCAGCAGTTATCCGGGCAGCTCGAACACCGGGGAGCTGTTTTTT

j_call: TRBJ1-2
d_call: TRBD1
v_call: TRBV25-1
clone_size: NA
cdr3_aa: CASSGPGQGRYGYTF
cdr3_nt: TGTGCCAGCAGTGGACCCGGACAGGGTCGGTATGGCTACACCTTC

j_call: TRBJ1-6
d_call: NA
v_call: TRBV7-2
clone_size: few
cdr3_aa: CASSSNPMRAVYSPLHF
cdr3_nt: TGTGCCAGCAGCAGCAATCCAATGAGGGCTGTGTATTCACCCCTCCACTTT

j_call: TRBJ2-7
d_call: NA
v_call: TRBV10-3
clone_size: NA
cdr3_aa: CASSYLRAGVQGYEQYF
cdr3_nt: TGTGCCAGCAGTTACCTCCGGGCAGGGGTTCAAGGCTACGAGCAGTACTTC

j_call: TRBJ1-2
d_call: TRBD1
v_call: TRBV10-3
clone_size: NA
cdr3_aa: CASSRGNGYTF
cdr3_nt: TGTGCCAGCAGCAGGGGGAATGGCTACACCTTC

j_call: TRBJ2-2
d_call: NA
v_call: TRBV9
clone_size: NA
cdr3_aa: CASSVSGGVSGELFF
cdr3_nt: TGTGCCAGCAGCGTGTCCGGGGGAGTGAGCGGGGAGCTGTTTTTT

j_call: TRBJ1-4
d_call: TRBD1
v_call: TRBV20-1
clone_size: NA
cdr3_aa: CSVQDRGLATNEKLFF
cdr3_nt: TGCAGTGTTCAGGACAGGGGCCTTGCAACTAATGAAAAACTGTTTTTT

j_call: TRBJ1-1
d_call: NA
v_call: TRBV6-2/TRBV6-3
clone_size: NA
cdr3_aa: CASSYSSVQYMNTEAFF
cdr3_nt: TGTGCCAGCAGTTACTCGTCGGTTCAGTACATGAACACTGAAGCTTTCTTT